What follows is one T cell receptor beta chain and its context. This entry belongs to a study of shared clonotypes between healthy human individuals. Repertoires were generated with immunoSEQ multiplex PCR, while TCRdb's copy carries only in-frame clones and drops some. The sample has about 490,000 clones; 70% to 85% are singletons. Material: PBMCs. This receptor was identified in a woman aged 40 to 50 in good health. Some clones in this sample may be carry-over from other donors' samples.

The CDR3 coding sequence is TGTGCCAGCTCAACGAGGGCTGGGACAGGAGACAATGAGCAGTTCTTC. The encoded protein is CASSTRAGTGDNEQFF. The chain uses TRBV18 and TRBJ2-1; 8 nucleotides line up with TRBD1. The length of the CDR3 is 16 residues. Germline trimming cut 5 bases from V and 5 bases from J; bases unmatched to any gene: 11. Germline values: CDR1 KGHSH, CDR2 LQKENI.